The source of this T cell receptor beta chain is a study of cytomegalovirus exposure and HLA in healthy donors. Points from the study as a whole: Data from an earlier analysis indicated that most TCR beta V segments were productive either about 87% or about 30% of the time.

Both 60 Vbeta primers and 13 Jbeta primers went into the PCR. The data were produced by immunoSEQ multiplex PCR, yet TCRdb's version contains in-frame clones alone and is incomplete. The sample lists 100,000 or so clones; approximately 80% were seen once. Among the donors, all were healthy bone marrow donors. For this clone: Its antigen is not known.

The length of the CDR3 is 17 residues. Germline V gene sequence: CDR1 LNHDA, CDR2 SQIVND (reference sequence). Trimming at V came to 6 bases and at J to 0 bases, leaving 5 bases not matched to a gene. J is TRBJ2-2 and V is TRBV19, with 12 bases aligning to TRBD2. The sequence was collected from a female donor in good health and CMV-seropositive. The sample taken for sequencing was PBMCs. The CDR3 sequence is CASRLAGGPPNTGELFF. The CDR3 nucleotides are TGTGCCAGTAGACTAGCGGGAGGTCCACCGAACACCGGGGAGCTGTTTTTT.